This record looks at one T cell receptor beta chain sequence and its context. What antigen it recognizes has not been identified. No qualities accompany the bases; no much larger clone lies one base away. Whole blood was collected in K2EDTA tubes by collaborating institutions according to the institutions' own protocols. For TCRbeta analysis, collaborators shipped samples as frozen whole blood, isolated PBMCs, or DNA extracted from either of those sample types. TCRbeta CDR3 regions were amplified from genomic DNA by means of the immunoSEQ Assay, a bias-controlled multiplex PCR. As for the authors' bioinformatics: Within the assay, amplification of reference gene primers was used to estimate how many nucleated cells each sample contained. To quantify the absolute abundance of each unique TCRbeta CDR3 rearrangement, sequence reads were collapsed and filtered. For each sample, productive Simpson clonality was calculated as the square root of Simpson's diversity index over productive rearrangements. The clones in this table, taken by TCRdb from immuneACCESS, are in-frame only. Not every clone is retained; where verified, under half of the shortfall comes from an unresolved V gene, and the cause of the rest is unknown. V, J and clone size were drawn from that table, and D and trimming were deduced from the DNA. The sample has some 200,000 clones on record, roughly four fifths of them singletons. Approximately 6.2% of the sample lies in the top ten.

The sample originates from a study of blood T cell repertoires in COVID-19 (TCRdb year 2020). Study-wide context: Samples from collaborators originated in the United States, Italy and Spain and spanned both the acute and convalescent phases of COVID-19. The prospective study material was composed of cDNA or gDNA derived from T cells, B-cell-depleted T cells, or PBMCs. Subjects who had been exposed to COVID-19, were actively infected with it, or had recovered from it provided the deeply sampled blood TCRbeta repertoires that made up the dataset. A freely available public database, intended as a resource for researchers studying the immune response to SARS-CoV-2, is where the repertoires were released. Samples came from the ongoing ImmuneRACE study (first 160 participants) plus 1,254 subjects from 6 global collaborators. Sample metadata almost always included a de-identified subject ID, COVID-19 status, age in years and sex. Where available, HLA class I and class II types were obtained from metadata supplied by the sample provider rather than from assay-based typing.

Results and caveats for the whole study, not just this receptor: The amount of clinical and demographic metadata varied by source and participant and was provided uncurated.

Sample: peripheral blood. The sequence derives from a woman aged 40 to 50 with acute or convalescent COVID-19.

The bases are TGCGCCAGCAGCTTGGGACTAGCGGGAGTTGGCGATGAGCAGTTCTTC. It codes for CASSLGLAGVGDEQFF. The V gene is TRBV5-1 and the J gene is TRBJ2-1; the junction holds 12 bases that match TRBD2. Looking up the germline V gene yields CDR1 SGHRS and CDR2 YFSETQ. V lost 0 bases and J lost 8 bases, and the count of bases not matched to a germline gene is 6. The CDR3 contains 16 residues, cysteine and phenylalanine counted. CDR3 DNA only is kept here, 48 bases in frame from base 1.